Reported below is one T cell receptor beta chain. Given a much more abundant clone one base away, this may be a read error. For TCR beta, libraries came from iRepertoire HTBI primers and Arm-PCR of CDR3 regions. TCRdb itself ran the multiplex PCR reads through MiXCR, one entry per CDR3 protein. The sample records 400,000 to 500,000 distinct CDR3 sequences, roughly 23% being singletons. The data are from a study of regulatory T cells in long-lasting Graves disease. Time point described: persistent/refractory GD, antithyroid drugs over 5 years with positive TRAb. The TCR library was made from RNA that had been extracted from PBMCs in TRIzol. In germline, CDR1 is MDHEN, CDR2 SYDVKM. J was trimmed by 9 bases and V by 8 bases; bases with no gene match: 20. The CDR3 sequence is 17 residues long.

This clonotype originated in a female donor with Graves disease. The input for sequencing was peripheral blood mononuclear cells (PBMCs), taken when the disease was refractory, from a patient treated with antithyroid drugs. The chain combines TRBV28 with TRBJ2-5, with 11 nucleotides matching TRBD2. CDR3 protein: CASLPSLAGGPEEAQYF. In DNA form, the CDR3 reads TGTGCCAGCCTACCCTCTCTAGCGGGGGGCCCCGAGGAGGCCCAGTACTTC.